This TCR beta chain is drawn from a study of tumor-infiltrating lymphocytes in primary liver carcinoma. Study-wide results and limits: Blood had a significantly lower top-250-clone fraction than tumors did (p = 0.039).

Concerning this clonotype itself: Its cognate antigen is unknown.

cDNA specific to TCR beta was made from around 530 ng of total RNA, with a constant-region primer employed for priming. A slightly modified ARM-PCR protocol with three nested multiplex PCR rounds produced these TCR beta libraries. The study ran its first two PCR rounds for around 10 cycles each, using TRBV1-TRBV30 forward primers and a C-beta reverse primer. TCRdb re-called the multiplex PCR reads through MiXCR, storing one row per CDR3 protein. The data contain around 100,000 distinct CDR3 sequences, around three quarters of them singletons. J was trimmed by 9 bases and V by 4 bases; bases with no gene match: 9. Germline V lookup: CDR1 SGHRS, CDR2 YFSETQ. The CDR3 consists of 15 residues. Taking about 17-32 mg of unsorted bulk tissue, the authors co-extracted RNA and DNA.

This clonotype was sampled from a woman aged 55-70 years with primary liver carcinoma and hepatitis B virus infection. What was sequenced was liver tumor tissue from sampling region 5. The sample's subset: tumor region T5, tumor centre. The V gene is TRBV5-1, the J gene TRBJ2-4, with TRBD2 matching 11 bases. Here the CDR3 reads CASSQTSGMKSIQYF. The CDR3, as DNA: TGCGCCAGCAGCCAGACTAGCGGGATGAAGAGCATTCAGTACTTC.